What follows are 24 T cell receptor beta chains derived from one specimen sequenced in a study of T cell repertoires in cytomegalovirus infection. MiXCR, run by TCRdb on the reads, gives a single entry per CDR3 protein. In the table there are some 150,000 distinct CDR3 sequences, about 31% of which are singletons. Their recognized antigens are unknown. The sequenced sample was CD8+ T cells from cultured PBMCs, obtained from culture after CMV antigen stimulation. These receptors came from a human donor in good health (CMV status not recorded). Some clones in this sample may be carry-over from other donors' samples.

This clonotype was counted a few times. This sequence joins TRBV7-9 and TRBJ2-3; D ambiguous. The V gene lost 2 bases and the J gene lost 5 bases, with 5 bases spanning the gap. The CDR3 is 12 amino acids. Germline V CDR1 and CDR2: SEHNR, FQNEAQ (reference sequence). Here the CDR3 reads CASSLPGDTQYF. The CDR3 region has the DNA TGTGCCAGCAGCTTACCAGGAGATACGCAGTATTTT.

This clonotype has only one observation. The chain carries TRBV20-1 and TRBJ2-3; possibly TRBD1 for D (8 bases). Between the trimmed V and J ends, which lost 1 base and 4 bases, there was a span of 27 bases. This CDR3 has 19 residues. Per germline, CDR1 DFQATT and CDR2 SNEGSKA (reference sequence). The CDR3 region is CSARAMFPHRGGAADTQYF. The CDR3 DNA is TGCAGTGCTAGAGCGATGTTCCCTCACAGGGGGGGGGCCGCAGATACGCAGTATTTT.

This chain links TRBV16 with TRBJ2-7, with 8 bases matching TRBD1. The CDR3 runs to 16 residues. The V segment lost 0 bases and the J segment 4 bases; nucleotides outside the gene matches: 8. Germline V CDR1 and CDR2: KGHSY, FQNENV. The CDR3 here is CASSQSRTGLGYEQYF. CDR3 bases: TGTGCCAGCAGCCAATCCCGGACAGGGTTGGGGTACGAGCAGTACTTC.

This clonotype showed up just a few times. The V gene is TRBV12-3 or TRBV12-4, the J gene TRBJ2-1; 7 bases are a match to TRBD1. The J segment lost 10 bases and the V segment lost 7 bases, leaving 10 bases of the junction unmatched. This CDR3 is built from 13 residues. CDR3 coding DNA: TGTGCCAGCACGTCCAGCCCCAGGGGGGAGCAGTTCTTC. This sequence encodes CASTSSPRGEQFF.

This chain uses TRBV19 with TRBJ2-1; 10 bases align to TRBD2. Per germline, CDR1 LNHDA and CDR2 SQIVND (reference sequence). The CDR3 consists of 14 residues. Germline trimming cut 5 bases from V and 7 bases from J; bases unmatched to any gene: 5. The chain's CDR3 is CASSPSGGANEQFF. DNA for the CDR3: TGTGCCAGTAGTCCGAGCGGGGGGGCAAATGAGCAGTTCTTC.

The rearrangement joins TRBV7-9 to TRBJ2-1; D possibly uses TRBD1 or TRBD2 (5 bases each). CDR3 length equals 15 residues. The germline V and J ends were trimmed by 4 bases and 4 bases, with 14 bases remaining between them. Germline CDR1 SEHNR, CDR2 FQNEAQ (reference sequence). DNA of the CDR3: TGTGCCAGCAGCTCGGGACCAGGGTATTACAATGAGCAGTTCTTC. Its protein is CASSSGPGYYNEQFF. The variable domain in full, completed from reference TRBV7-9 and TRBJ2-1, reads DTGVSQNPRHKITKRGQNVTFRCDPISEHNRLYWYRQTLGQGPEFLTYFQNEAQLEKSRLLSDRFSAERPKGSFSTLEIQRTEQGDSAMYLCASSSGPGYYNEQFFGPGTRLTVL.

The gene calls are TRBV7-8 and TRBJ2-6; the D gene is possibly TRBD2 (5 bases). Looked up from germline, CDR1 is SGHVS and CDR2 is FQNEAQ. The CDR3 length is 17 residues. The ends were cut back, 1 base at V and 0 bases at J, with 10 bases in the middle. CDR3 loop: CASSLVGIISGANVLTF. CDR3 coding DNA: TGTGCCAGCAGCTTAGTCGGGATTATCTCTGGGGCCAACGTCCTGACTTTC.

The chain joins TRBV7-7 to TRBJ2-3; 9 bases map to TRBD2. In germline, CDR1 is SSHAT, CDR2 FNYEAQ (reference sequence). V shed 5 bases, J shed 1 base, and the junction held 4 bases outside the gene matches. The CDR3 totals 15 residues. The CDR3 DNA reads TGTGCCAGCAGCATGGGACTAGCAGGCACAGATACGCAGTATTTT. The encoded protein is CASSMGLAGTDTQYF.

J is TRBJ2-6 and V is TRBV27; D might be TRBD2 (6 bases). Germline V lookup: CDR1 MNHEY, CDR2 SMNVEV (reference sequence). The CDR3 sequence is 14 residues long. V lost 4 bases and J lost 2, with 6 bases in between. The CDR3, as DNA: TGTGCCAGCAGTTGGGGGGCTGGGGCCAACGTCCTGACTTTC. Its protein product is CASSWGAGANVLTF.

This sequence joins TRBV10-3 and TRBJ1-2; D not resolved. In germline, CDR1 is ENHRY, CDR2 SYGVKD. The V and J ends lost 3 bases and 3 bases respectively, with 11 bases between them. This CDR3 is 14 amino acids long. The DNA of the CDR3 is TGTGCCATCAGTGACCTCGGAAGGGACTATGGCTACACCTTC. Translating gives CAISDLGRDYGYTF.

This clonotype was seen at least ten times. This sequence joins TRBV7-2 and TRBJ2-1; D may match TRBD1 or TRBD2 (5 bases each). CDR1 SGHTA and CDR2 FQGNSA come from the germline V gene. V was cut by 3 bases and J by 5 bases, with 11 bases left in between. The CDR3 length is 14 residues. In DNA form, the CDR3 reads TGTGCCAGCAGCTTCGGGACCATACACAATGAGCAGTTCTTC. Translation: CASSFGTIHNEQFF.

This clonotype was found many times. The V and J genes are TRBV10-3 and TRBJ2-1, with D perhaps TRBD2 (6 bases). Looked up from germline, CDR1 is ENHRY and CDR2 is SYGVKD. The V and J ends lost 4 bases and 2 bases respectively, with 9 bases between them. The CDR3 loop spans 14 amino acids. The CDR3 is CAISVTGAYNEQFF. CDR3 bases: TGTGCCATCAGTGTGACGGGGGCCTACAATGAGCAGTTCTTC.

This clonotype was observed many times. This chain uses TRBV5-6 with TRBJ1-1, with D possibly TRBD1 on 5 matching bases. Trimming removed 0 bases at V and 2 bases at J, with 11 bases between. The germline CDR1 and CDR2 sequences are SGHDT and YYEEEE. The CDR3 covers 15 residues. The CDR3 bases are TGTGCCAGCAGCTTGGAAACAGGCTTAAACACTGAAGCTTTCTTT. This codes for CASSLETGLNTEAFF.

This chain uses TRBV27 with TRBJ1-6; D is perhaps TRBD1 (6 bases). Between the trimmed V and J ends, which lost 0 bases and 10 bases, there was a span of 19 bases. The CDR3 is 17 amino acids. Per the germline V gene, CDR1 is MNHEY and CDR2 is SMNVEV (reference sequence). The CDR3 DNA is TGTGCCAGCAGTTTATCGCCCATGGGGGCTGGAGGGTCACCCCTCCACTTT. Translated: CASSLSPMGAGGSPLHF.

This clonotype was found a few times. The chain combines TRBV28 with TRBJ1-2; 11 nucleotides agree with TRBD1. CDR1 and CDR2 (germline): MDHEN, SYDVKM. V shed 2 bases, J shed 3 bases, and the junction held 5 bases outside the gene matches. The CDR3 consists of 16 residues. Here the CDR3 DNA reads TGTGCCAGCAGTTTACCGGGACAGGGGGGAGACTATGGCTACACCTTC. It translates to CASSLPGQGGDYGYTF.

The chain has TRBV6-1 and TRBJ2-2, with D unclear. The CDR3 loop spans 13 amino acids. V dropped 2 bases and J dropped 8 bases, with 9 bases sitting between them. CDR1 is MNHNS, CDR2 SASEGT, per germline. The CDR3 DNA follows: TGTGCCAGCAGTGAATTCGGTTTAGGGGAGCTGTTTTTT. As protein: CASSEFGLGELFF.

This clonotype was seen just once. The gene calls are TRBV19 and TRBJ2-7; 8 bases line up with TRBD1. The CDR3 runs to 15 residues. The J segment lost 2 bases and the V segment lost 5 bases, leaving 8 bases of the junction unmatched. CDR1 is LNHDA and CDR2 is SQIVND in the germline V gene (reference sequence). The CDR3 protein is CASSAGQDATYEQYF. CDR3 nucleotides: TGTGCCAGTAGTGCGGGACAGGACGCAACCTACGAGCAGTACTTC.

The gene calls are TRBV6-6 and TRBJ2-5; no reliable D call. Germline assignment: CDR1 MNHNY and CDR2 SVGAGI (reference sequence). This CDR3 spans 15 amino acids. V was pared by 0 bases and J by 7 bases, with 15 bases between. CDR3: CASSYSRLPSGTQYF. CDR3 DNA sequence: TGTGCCAGCAGTTACTCTAGGCTCCCTTCTGGGACCCAGTACTTC.

This clonotype was counted a few times. A read error may account for a junction end that differs from germline. J is TRBJ2-1 and V is TRBV10-3; D unresolved. Germline V gene data show CDR1 as ENHRY and CDR2 as SYGVKD. The CDR3 consists of 16 residues. CDR3 protein: CAISESEILSYNEQFF. The CDR3, as DNA: TGTGCCATCAGCGAGTCGGAAATACTCTCCTACAATGAGCAGTTCTTC.

This clonotype has a count of ten or more. The genes are TRBV12-3 or TRBV12-4 and TRBJ2-1, with D tentatively TRBD1 (6 bases). Trimming took 4 bases from V and 7 from J, leaving 14 bases between them. The CDR3 contains 14 residues. The CDR3 here is CASSSGQLENEQFF. The DNA of the CDR3 is TGTGCCAGCAGTTCCGGACAGTTAGAGAATGAGCAGTTCTTC.

This clonotype was observed a few times. The chain is built from TRBV19 and TRBJ2-7, with D maybe TRBD2 (7 bases). V was shortened by 3 bases and J by 3 bases, with 15 bases between the two germline ends. CDR1 and CDR2 from the germline V gene are LNHDA and SQIVND (reference sequence). The CDR3 consists of 15 residues. The CDR3 is CASSISGRGLYEQYF. The CDR3 DNA is TGTGCCAGTAGTATCTCAGGGCGGGGGCTCTACGAGCAGTACTTC.

This clonotype occurred a few times. The J gene is TRBJ2-2, the V gene TRBV14; D ambiguous. Trimming shortened V by 1 base and J by 3 bases, and 6 bases separated the two germline ends. Germline CDR1 and CDR2: SGHDN and FVKESK. The CDR3 has 14 residues. The CDR3 nucleotides are TGTGCCAGCAGCCAAGTCCAAGACACCGGGGAGCTGTTTTTT. It encodes CASSQVQDTGELFF.

This clonotype came up a few times. The chain's CDR3 is CASSEVRTSNYGYTF. Written as DNA, the CDR3 is TGTGCCAGCAGTGAAGTGAGGACGAGTAACTATGGCTACACCTTC. V gene TRBV2 combines with J gene TRBJ1-2; D gene uncertain. The CDR3 runs 15 residues. Germline loops: CDR1 SNHLY, CDR2 FYNNEI. V was clipped by 1 base and J by 1 base, with 10 bases between them.

The chain's CDR3 is CASSSPPWGLYF. CDR3 coding DNA: TGTGCCAGCAGTTCTCCACCGTGGGGTCTGTACTTC. The chain couples TRBV27 to TRBJ2-7; D gene uncertain. The CDR3 contains 12 residues. The V gene lost 4 bases and the J gene lost 12 bases, with 16 bases spanning the gap. Germline V gene sequence: CDR1 MNHEY, CDR2 SMNVEV (reference sequence).